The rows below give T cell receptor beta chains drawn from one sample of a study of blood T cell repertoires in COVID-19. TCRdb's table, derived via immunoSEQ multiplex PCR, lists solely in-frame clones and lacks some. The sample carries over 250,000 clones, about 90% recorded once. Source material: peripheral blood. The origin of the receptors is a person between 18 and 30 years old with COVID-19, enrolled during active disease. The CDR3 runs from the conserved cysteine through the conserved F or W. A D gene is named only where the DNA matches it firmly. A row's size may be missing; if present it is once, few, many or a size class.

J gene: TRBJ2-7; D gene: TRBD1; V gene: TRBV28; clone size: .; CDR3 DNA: TGTGCCAGCAGACCCGATCGGACAGGGAGAAGGTACGAGCAGTACTTC; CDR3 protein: CASRPDRTGRRYEQYF
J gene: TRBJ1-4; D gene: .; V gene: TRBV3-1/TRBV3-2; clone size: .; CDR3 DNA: TGTGCCAGCACCAGTTTCCGGGGAGATGAAAAACTGTTTTTT; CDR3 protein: CASTSFRGDEKLFF
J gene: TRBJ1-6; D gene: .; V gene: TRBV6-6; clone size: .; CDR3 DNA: TGTGCCAGCAGTTACCCGGAGGGAAATTCACCCCTCCACTTT; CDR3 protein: CASSYPEGNSPLHF
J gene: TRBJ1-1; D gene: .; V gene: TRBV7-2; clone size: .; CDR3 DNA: TGTGCCAGCAGGTCGATAACATGGGTCAGTCAGGACACTGAAGCTTTCTTT; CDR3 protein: CASRSITWVSQDTEAFF
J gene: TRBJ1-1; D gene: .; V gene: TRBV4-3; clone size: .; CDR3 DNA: TGCGCCAGCAGCGCAGGGCTCGAAGCTTTCTTT; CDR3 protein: CASSAGLEAFF
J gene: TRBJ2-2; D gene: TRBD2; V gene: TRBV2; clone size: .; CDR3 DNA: TGTGCCAGCAGTGACCTAGCGGGAGTTACCGGGGAGCTGTTTTTT; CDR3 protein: CASSDLAGVTGELFF
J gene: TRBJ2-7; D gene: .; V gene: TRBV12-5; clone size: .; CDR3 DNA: TGTGCTAGTGCTCAACGGGAGAGATGGTACGAGCAGTACTTC; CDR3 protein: CASAQRERWYEQYF
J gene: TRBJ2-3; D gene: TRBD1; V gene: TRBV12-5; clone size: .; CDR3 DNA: TGTGCTAGTGCCTTTACTACCCGGGGACAGCATACGCAGTATTTT; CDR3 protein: CASAFTTRGQHTQYF
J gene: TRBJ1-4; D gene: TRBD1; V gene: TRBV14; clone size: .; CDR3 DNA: TGTGCCAGCAGCCCGACAGGGAACCTTGCAACTAATGAAAAACTGTTTTTT; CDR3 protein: CASSPTGNLATNEKLFF
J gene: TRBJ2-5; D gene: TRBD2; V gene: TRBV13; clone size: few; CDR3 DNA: TGTGCCAGCAGCTCTTCCGGGGGGAGCGGGACTAAAGAGACCCAGTACTTC; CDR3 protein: CASSSSGGSGTKETQYF
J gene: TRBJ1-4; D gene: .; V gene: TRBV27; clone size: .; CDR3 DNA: TGTGCCAGCAGAGCGATCATTAATGAAAAACTGTTTTTT; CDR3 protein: CASRAIINEKLFF
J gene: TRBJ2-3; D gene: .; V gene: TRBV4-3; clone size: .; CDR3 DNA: TGCGCCAGCAGCCAAGACTCTCAGACTGGCGGGAAGGGGGATACGCAGTATTTT; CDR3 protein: CASSQDSQTGGKGDTQYF
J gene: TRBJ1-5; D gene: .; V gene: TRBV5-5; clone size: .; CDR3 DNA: TGTGCCAGCGCCGGAAGCGGGGGCGATCAGCCCCAGCATTTT; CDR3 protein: CASAGSGGDQPQHF